One and the same sample provided the 15 T cell receptor beta chains below, sequenced in a study of identical twins listed by TCRdb under 2016. The library was obtained by 5' RACE. Sequenced using an Illumina HiSeq 2000. The public reads were run again by TCRdb, first through fastp at Q25 and then through MiXCR, and only productive beta chains were kept. Rows with a matching CDR3 protein are joined into one entry that keeps the most common DNA and genes. In this sample the table shows roughly 1,500,000 distinct CDR3 sequences, roughly a third of which occur a single time. The ten largest clones add up to 0.25% to 0.3% of the sample. The sample taken for sequencing was cord blood. These receptors all stem from a newborn girl in good health.

As to this clonotype: This may be a read error, as it is one base from a much larger clone. This chain connects TRBV12-3 or TRBV12-4 to TRBJ2-7; D is uncertain. The CDR3 length is 13 residues. The CDR3 sequence: CAGSLVGYDEQYF. As DNA, the CDR3 is TGTGCCGGCAGTTTAGTCGGATACGACGAGCAGTACTTC.

The chain employs TRBV10-3 and TRBJ2-7; 10 bases match TRBD1. V was clipped by 3 bases and J by 0 bases; unmatched bases: 2. This CDR3 region has 15 residues. CDR1 and CDR2 from the germline V gene are ENHRY and SYGVKD. The CDR3 region is CAISDDRGLSYEQYF. The CDR3 coding sequence is TGTGCCATCAGTGACGACAGGGGGCTCTCCTACGAGCAGTACTTC.

V and J are TRBV4-1 and TRBJ2-4, with 8 nucleotides matching TRBD1. V lost 1 base to trimming and J lost 0 bases; unmatched junction nucleotides: 5. There are 17 residues in the CDR3. In germline, CDR1 is MGHRA, CDR2 YSYEKL. CDR3 region: CASSQARDRLAKNIQYF. The CDR3 nucleotides are TGCGCCAGCAGCCAAGCCCGGGACAGGCTAGCCAAAAACATTCAGTACTTC.

The V call is TRBV4-1, the J call TRBJ1-4; the D gene is possibly TRBD1 (6 bases). CDR1 MGHRA and CDR2 YSYEKL come from the germline V gene. This CDR3 spans 16 amino acids. V gave up 0 bases and J gave up 0 bases, with 8 bases separating them. The CDR3 loop is CASSQDEGATNEKLFF. CDR3 coding DNA: TGCGCCAGCAGCCAAGATGAGGGGGCAACTAATGAAAAACTGTTTTTT.

This clonotype appeared a few times. The rearrangement uses TRBV4-2 and TRBJ1-4; D not resolved. This CDR3 has 14 amino acids. Trimming took 4 bases from V and 1 from J, leaving 7 bases between them. The germline V gene has CDR1 LGHNA and CDR2 YNFKEQ. The CDR3 sequence: CASSPSRTNEKLFF. DNA of the CDR3: TGTGCCAGCAGCCCAAGCAGAACTAATGAAAAACTGTTTTTT.

This chain links TRBV29-1 with TRBJ1-3; D is perhaps TRBD1 (6 bases). The V end was cut by 7 bases, the J end by 9 bases, with 19 bases between. The CDR3 is 13 residues long. Germline V gene data show CDR1 as SQVTM and CDR2 as ANQGSEA. This chain's CDR3 is CSAIQGPAGTIYF. The CDR3 region has the DNA TGCAGCGCTATCCAGGGGCCCGCAGGCACCATATATTTT.

The J gene is TRBJ2-1, the V gene TRBV20-1; perhaps TRBD1 as D (6 bases). Trimming shortened V by 2 bases and J by 2 bases, and 10 bases separated the two germline ends. The CDR3 runs to 14 residues. Germline V gene sequence: CDR1 DFQATT, CDR2 SNEGSKA (reference sequence). CDR3 nucleotide sequence: TGCAGTGCTAGACAGGGGCCCCCCTACAATGAGCAGTTCTTC. Translation gives CSARQGPPYNEQFF.

This clonotype was recorded a few times. This chain joins TRBV9 and TRBJ2-5, with 12 bases identical to TRBD2. The germline V gene encodes CDR1 SGDLS and CDR2 YYNGEE. V was pared by 0 bases and J by 3 bases, with 3 bases of the junction left unmatched. This CDR3 comprises 16 residues. In DNA form, the CDR3 reads TGTGCCAGCAGCGTAGCGCTAGCGGGAGGGGAAGAGACCCAGTACTTC. Translated: CASSVALAGGEETQYF.

This clonotype was seen a few times. The chain joins TRBV7-9 to TRBJ1-2; 8 bases map to TRBD1. After removal of 6 bases from V and 4 bases from J, the junction contained 10 bases not matched to a gene. The CDR3 length is 15 residues. Germline CDR1 reads SEHNR; CDR2 reads FQNEAQ (reference sequence). Here the CDR3 DNA reads TGTGCCAGCAGTTTTCCCGGACAGGGTCCCTATGGCTACACCTTC. It is translated as CASSFPGQGPYGYTF. The full variable domain, completed using reference TRBV7-9 and TRBJ1-2, is DTGVSQNPRHKITKRGQNVTFRCDPISEHNRLYWYRQTLGQGPEFLTYFQNEAQLEKSRLLSDRFSAERPKGSFSTLEIQRTEQGDSAMYLCASSFPGQGPYGYTFGSGTRLTVV.

The V gene is TRBV7-2, the J gene TRBJ2-1, with 10 bases aligning to TRBD2. V shed 0 bases, J shed 7 bases, and the junction held 12 bases outside the gene matches. Germline V lookup: CDR1 SGHTA, CDR2 FQGNSA. The CDR3 is 18 residues long. The CDR3 protein is CASSLAPVLAGNRNEQFF. DNA of the CDR3: TGTGCCAGCAGCTTAGCTCCCGTACTAGCGGGGAATCGAAATGAGCAGTTCTTC.

V gene TRBV6-5 combines with J gene TRBJ2-4; D might be TRBD1 (5 bases). The J call is uncertain, as TRBJ2-7 better fits the DNA end. Germline loops: CDR1 MNHEY, CDR2 SVGAGI. This CDR3 spans 14 amino acids. The CDR3 coding sequence is TGTGCCAGCAGTTATATAGCAGGGAAGGGCGAGCAGTACTTC. Protein product: CASSYIAGKGEQYF.

This clonotype came up a few times. The V gene is TRBV29-1, the J gene TRBJ1-4, with D maybe TRBD1 (6 bases). V was clipped by 4 bases and J by 8 bases, with 14 bases between them. The CDR3 runs 13 residues. Germline V gene lookup returns CDR1 SQVTM and CDR2 ANQGSEA. The CDR3 nucleotides are TGCAGCGTTGTCAGAGGGGGAGGGGAAAAACTGTTTTTT. It specifies CSVVRGGGEKLFF.

The CDR3 sequence: CAWTGVPTGELFF. CDR3 nucleotide sequence: TGTGCCTGGACAGGGGTTCCCACCGGGGAGCTGTTTTTT. V and J are TRBV30 and TRBJ2-2; D possibly corresponds to TRBD1 (6 bases). Looked up from germline, CDR1 is GTSNPN and CDR2 is SVGIG (reference sequence). The CDR3 is 13 amino acids. V was shortened by 4 bases and J by 4 bases, with 10 bases between the two germline ends.

This chain links TRBV11-2 with TRBJ2-3, with 7 nucleotides matching TRBD2. The trim removed 5 bases at V and 0 bases at J, leaving 8 bases unmatched. Germline V gives CDR1 SGHAT, CDR2 FQNNGV. The CDR3 length is 16 residues. The CDR3 nucleotides read TGTGCCAGCAGCCCCGGACTAGTTCTTAGCACAGATACGCAGTATTTT. Its translation is CASSPGLVLSTDTQYF.

The CDR3 loop is CASSINGGTSDEQFF. In nucleotides, the CDR3 is TGTGCCAGTAGTATTAATGGCGGAACAAGCGATGAGCAGTTCTTC. This chain joins TRBV19 and TRBJ2-1; D is undetermined. V lost 3 bases to trimming and J lost 8 bases, with 17 bases between them. Germline loops: CDR1 LNHDA, CDR2 SQIVND (reference sequence). The CDR3 runs to 15 residues.